The subject of this entry is one TCR beta chain. Its antigen remains unknown. This CDR3 is 11 amino acids long. The germline V gene encodes CDR1 MNHNS and CDR2 SASEGT. The record originates from a study of human CD8 memory T cell subsets. TSTEM cells were defined as CCR7+ PD-1- TIGIT- CD8+ memory cells. Libraries of TCR beta chains were produced by 5' RACE (UMI-labeled). TCRdb reworked the 5' RACE reads into one entry per CDR3 protein, no DNA. This sample's table has some 10,000 distinct CDR3 sequences. Points from the study as a whole: No chain other than the T cell receptor beta chain was sequenced.

The sequencing input was CD8+ stem-like memory T cells (TSCM and TCM) sorted from PBMCs. As for subset: stem-like memory CD8 T cells (TSTEM), CCR7+ PD-1- TIGIT-. The source of this sequence is a human donor in good health. The chain combines TRBV6-1 with TRBJ1-3. The CDR3 sequence is CASSPRNTIYF.